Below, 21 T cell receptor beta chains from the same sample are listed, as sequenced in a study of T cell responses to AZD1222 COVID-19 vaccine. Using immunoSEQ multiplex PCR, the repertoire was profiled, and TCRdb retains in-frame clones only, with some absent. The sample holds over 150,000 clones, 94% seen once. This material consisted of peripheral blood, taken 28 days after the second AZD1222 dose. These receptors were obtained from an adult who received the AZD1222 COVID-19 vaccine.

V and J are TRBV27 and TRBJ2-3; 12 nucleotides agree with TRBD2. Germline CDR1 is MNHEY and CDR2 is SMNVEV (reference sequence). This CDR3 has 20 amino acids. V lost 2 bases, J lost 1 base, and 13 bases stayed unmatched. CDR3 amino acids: CASSLRGLAGVPPGTDTQYF. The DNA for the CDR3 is TGTGCCAGCAGTTTAAGGGGACTAGCGGGTGTTCCTCCTGGCACAGATACGCAGTATTTT.

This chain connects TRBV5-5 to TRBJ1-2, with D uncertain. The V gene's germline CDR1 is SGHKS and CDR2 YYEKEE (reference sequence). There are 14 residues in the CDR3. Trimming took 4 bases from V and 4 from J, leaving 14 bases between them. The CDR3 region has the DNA TGTGCCAGCAGCCCCTTAGCAGCTAGCTATGGCTACACCTTC. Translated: CASSPLAASYGYTF.

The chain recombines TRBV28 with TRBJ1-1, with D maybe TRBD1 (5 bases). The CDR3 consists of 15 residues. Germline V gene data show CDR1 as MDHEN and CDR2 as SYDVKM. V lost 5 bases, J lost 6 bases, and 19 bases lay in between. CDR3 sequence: CASSPHRGTFAEAFF. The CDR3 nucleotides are TGTGCCAGCAGTCCACATCGGGGCACATTTGCTGAAGCTTTCTTT. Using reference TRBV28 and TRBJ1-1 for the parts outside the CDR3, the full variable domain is DVKVTQSSRYLVKRTGEKVFLECVQDMDHENMFWYRQDPGLGLRLIYFSYDVKMKEKGDIPEGYSVSREKKERFSLILESASTNQTSMYLCASSPHRGTFAEAFFGQGTRLTVV.

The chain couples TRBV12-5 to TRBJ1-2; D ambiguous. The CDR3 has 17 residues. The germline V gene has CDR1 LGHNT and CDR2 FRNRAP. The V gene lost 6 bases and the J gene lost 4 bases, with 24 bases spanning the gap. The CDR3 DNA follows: TGTGCTAGTGGCCCCCCAGCGGTAGGGCCACCTTTCTATGGCTACACCTTC. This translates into CASGPPAVGPPFYGYTF.

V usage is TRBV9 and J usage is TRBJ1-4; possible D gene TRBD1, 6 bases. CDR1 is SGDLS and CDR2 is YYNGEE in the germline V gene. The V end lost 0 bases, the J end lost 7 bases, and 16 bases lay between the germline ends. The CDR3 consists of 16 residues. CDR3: CASSVEGGTSGEKLFF. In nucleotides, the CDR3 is TGTGCCAGCAGCGTAGAGGGGGGGACATCGGGTGAAAAACTGTTTTTT.

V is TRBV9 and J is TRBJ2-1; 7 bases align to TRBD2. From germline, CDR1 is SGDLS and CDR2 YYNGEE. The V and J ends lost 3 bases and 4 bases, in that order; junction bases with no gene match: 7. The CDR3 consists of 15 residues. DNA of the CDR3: TGTGCCAGCAGCGAATCACTAGCGAGATACAATGAGCAGTTCTTC. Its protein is CASSESLARYNEQFF.

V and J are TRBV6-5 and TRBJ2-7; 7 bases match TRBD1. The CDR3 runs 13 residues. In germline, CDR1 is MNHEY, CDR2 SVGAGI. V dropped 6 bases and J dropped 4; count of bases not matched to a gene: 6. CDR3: CASRVGTEYEQYF. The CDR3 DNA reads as TGTGCCAGCAGGGTAGGGACAGAGTACGAGCAGTACTTC.

The CDR3 coding sequence is TGTGCCAGCAGCTTCTCCCCGGACCCGACGCAGTACTTC. This sequence encodes CASSFSPDPTQYF. V is TRBV7-9 and J is TRBJ2-7; no definite D call. The CDR3 has 13 amino acids. CDR1 and CDR2 (germline): SEHNR, FQNEAQ (reference sequence). Trimming took off 3 bases at V and 9 bases at J, with 15 bases between the two ends.

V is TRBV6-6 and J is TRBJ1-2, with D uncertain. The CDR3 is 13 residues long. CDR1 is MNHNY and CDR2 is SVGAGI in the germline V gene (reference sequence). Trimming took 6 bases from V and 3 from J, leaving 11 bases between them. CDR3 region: CASRPDRDYGYTF. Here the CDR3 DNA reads TGTGCCAGCAGGCCCGATCGTGACTATGGCTACACCTTC.

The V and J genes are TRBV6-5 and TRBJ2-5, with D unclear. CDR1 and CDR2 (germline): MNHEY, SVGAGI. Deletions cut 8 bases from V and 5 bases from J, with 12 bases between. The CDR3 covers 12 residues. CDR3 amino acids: CASSGSWETQYF. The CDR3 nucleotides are TGTGCCAGCTCCGGGTCCTGGGAGACCCAGTACTTC.

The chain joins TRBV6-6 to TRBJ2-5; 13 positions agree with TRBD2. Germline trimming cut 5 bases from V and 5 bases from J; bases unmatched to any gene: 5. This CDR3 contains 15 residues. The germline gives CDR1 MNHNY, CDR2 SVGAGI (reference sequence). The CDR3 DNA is TGTGCCAGCAGTACCGGGACTAGCGGGGTGGAGACCCAGTACTTC. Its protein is CASSTGTSGVETQYF.

The chain's CDR3 is CASEEPQHYEQYF. The CDR3 DNA is TGTGCCAGCGAGGAGCCGCAGCACTACGAGCAGTACTTC. The V and J genes are TRBV6-5 and TRBJ2-7; D not certain. CDR1 MNHEY and CDR2 SVGAGI come from the germline V gene. V lost 8 bases to trimming and J lost 3 bases, with 14 bases between them. The CDR3 runs 13 residues.

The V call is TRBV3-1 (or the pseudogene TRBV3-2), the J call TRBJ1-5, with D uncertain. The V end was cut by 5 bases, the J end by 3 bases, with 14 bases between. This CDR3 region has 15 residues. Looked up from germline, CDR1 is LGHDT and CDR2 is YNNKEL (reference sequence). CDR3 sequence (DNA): TGTGCCAGCAGCGCCGTCGAGTCGGACAATCAGCCCCAGCATTTT. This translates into CASSAVESDNQPQHF.

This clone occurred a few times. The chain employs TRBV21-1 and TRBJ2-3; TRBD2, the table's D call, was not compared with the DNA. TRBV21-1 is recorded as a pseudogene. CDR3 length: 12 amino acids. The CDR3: CASSLTEDTQYF. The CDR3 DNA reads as TGTGCCAGCAGCCTCACCGAGGATACGCAGTATTTT.

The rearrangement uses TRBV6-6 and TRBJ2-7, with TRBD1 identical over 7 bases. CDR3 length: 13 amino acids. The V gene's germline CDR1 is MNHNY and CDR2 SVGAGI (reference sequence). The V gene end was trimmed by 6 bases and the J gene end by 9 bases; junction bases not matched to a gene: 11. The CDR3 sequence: CASSRDSVLGQYF. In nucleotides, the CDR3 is TGTGCCAGCAGCCGGGACAGCGTTCTCGGGCAGTACTTC.

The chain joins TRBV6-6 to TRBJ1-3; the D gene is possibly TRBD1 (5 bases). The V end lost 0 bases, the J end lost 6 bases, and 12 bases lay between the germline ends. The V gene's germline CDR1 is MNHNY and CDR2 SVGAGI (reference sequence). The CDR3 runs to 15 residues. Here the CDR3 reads CASSYSTPGTNTIYF. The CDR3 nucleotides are TGTGCCAGCAGTTACTCGACCCCAGGGACAAACACCATATATTTT.

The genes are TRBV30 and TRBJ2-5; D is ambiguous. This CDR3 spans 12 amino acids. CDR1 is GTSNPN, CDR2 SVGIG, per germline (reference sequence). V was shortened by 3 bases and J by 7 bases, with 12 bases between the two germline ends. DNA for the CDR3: TGTGCCTGGAGGGACGGTATCCGGACCCAGTACTTC. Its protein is CAWRDGIRTQYF.

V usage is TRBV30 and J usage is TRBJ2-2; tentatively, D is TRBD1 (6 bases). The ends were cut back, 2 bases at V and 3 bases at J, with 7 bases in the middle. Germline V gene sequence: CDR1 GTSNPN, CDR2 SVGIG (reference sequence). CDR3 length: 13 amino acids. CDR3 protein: CAWSNRDTGELFF. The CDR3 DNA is TGTGCCTGGAGTAACAGGGACACCGGGGAGCTGTTTTTT.

CDR3 residues: CASARDLSGNTIYF. CDR3 nucleotides: TGTGCTAGTGCCCGGGACCTCTCTGGAAACACCATATATTTT. This chain uses TRBV12-5 with TRBJ1-3, with D possibly TRBD1 on 5 matching bases. CDR1 LGHNT and CDR2 FRNRAP come from the germline V gene. The V and J ends lost 7 bases and 0 bases respectively, with 10 bases between them. This CDR3 has 14 amino acids.

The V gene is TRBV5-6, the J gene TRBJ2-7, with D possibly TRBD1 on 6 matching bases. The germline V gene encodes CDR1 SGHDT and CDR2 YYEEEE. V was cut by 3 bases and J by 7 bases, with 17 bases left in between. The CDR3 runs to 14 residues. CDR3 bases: TGTGCCAGCAGCTGGGGGCCGGAGAAACAAGAGCAGTACTTC. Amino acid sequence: CASSWGPEKQEQYF.

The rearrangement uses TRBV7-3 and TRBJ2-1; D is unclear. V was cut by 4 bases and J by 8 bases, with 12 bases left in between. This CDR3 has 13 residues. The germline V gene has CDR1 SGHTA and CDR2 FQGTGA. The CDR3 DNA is TGTGCCAGCAGCTCCGGCCCTCCGGATGAGCAGTTCTTC. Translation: CASSSGPPDEQFF.